The entry below gives a single T cell receptor beta chain sequence along with its context. Antigen unknown. The repertoire was sequenced with immunoSEQ multiplex PCR; TCRdb's copy has only in-frame clones and lacks some. The table shows about 110,000 clones, with 70% to 90% occurring only once. The CDR3 extends over 14 amino acids. With 7 bases clipped from V and 8 bases from J, the junction kept 14 bases outside the gene matches. The V gene's germline CDR1 is SQVTM and CDR2 ANQGSEA. This specimen belongs to a study of T cell responses to AZD1222 COVID-19 vaccine. Study observations and caveats: Repertoire collection took place solely once the T cell response had peaked. Close to half of spike-specific TCRs reportedly recognize unmutated variant regions. Along spike, vaccine-associated CD4 TCRs were found throughout, with dominance at 160-218 and 743-854.

The rearrangement uses TRBV29-1 and TRBJ2-7, with 10 bases lining up with TRBD1. Sequencing used peripheral blood, obtained on day 0 of MenACWY control vaccination. This TCR derives from an adult in good health. CDR3 DNA: TGCAGCGCCGCCAGGACAGGGGGTGGTACGAAGCAGTACTTC. Its translation is CSAARTGGGTKQYF.